The clone carrying this TCR beta chain appeared a single time. Its antigen is unknown. Time point indicated: cycle 4 day 1 (C4D1), after about 6 weeks of nivolumab. In every patient, relapse followed autologous stem cell transplantation, while exposure to brentuximab vedotin differed. The source of the sample is a study of PD-1 blockade in classical Hodgkin lymphoma. Sequenced by immunoSEQ multiplex PCR; TCRdb stores in-frame clones only, minus some. This table holds about 46,000 clones, about three quarters found once. Broader study findings: Whatever underlies the repertoire differences (possibly disease activity or prior therapy) remains undefined. Diversity similar to that of newly diagnosed patients was seen at baseline in complete responders.

The starting material was peripheral blood mononuclear cells (PBMCs), obtained before the fourth cycle of nivolumab. This sequence was found in a human donor with classical Hodgkin lymphoma.

In DNA form, the CDR3 reads TGCGCCAGCAGCTTGGTGGGGGGATACGACGAGCAGTACTTC. Encoded protein: CASSLVGGYDEQYF. The V call is TRBV5-1, the J call TRBJ2-7; D possibly corresponds to TRBD2 (6 bases). V lost 0 bases and J lost 5, with 12 bases in between. CDR3 length equals 14 residues. CDR1 SGHRS and CDR2 YFSETQ come from the germline V gene.